This TCR beta chain stems from a study of blood T cell repertoires in COVID-19. CDR3 length: 14 amino acids. V lost 1 base to trimming and J lost 3 bases; unmatched junction nucleotides: 3. Germline CDR1 is SGHDT and CDR2 is YYEEEE. Produced via immunoSEQ multiplex PCR; TCRdb's table is partial and in-frame only. The sample has roughly 14,000 clones; about 90% are singletons. The receptor comes from a human donor in a cohort sampled during active COVID-19. The sample comprised peripheral blood. The chain recombines TRBV5-6 with TRBJ2-7; 8 nucleotides align to TRBD1. The CDR3 DNA sequence: TGTGCCAGCAGCTTGCCAGGGGGCATCTACGAGCAGTACTTC. This encodes CASSLPGGIYEQYF.